Following are 24 T cell receptor beta chains from one sample sequenced in a study of cytomegalovirus exposure and HLA in healthy donors. TCRdb keeps only in-frame clones here, not all; method: immunoSEQ multiplex PCR. This repertoire shows 250,000 to 350,000 clones, nearly 90% found once; its top ten account for 0.9% to 1%. What was sequenced was PBMCs. Receptor source: a man under 40 in good health and CMV-seronegative.

By its share, this clone is medium-sized. The chain employs TRBV6-4 and TRBJ2-4; 11 nucleotides agree with TRBD1. Germline V gene sequence: CDR1 MRHNA, CDR2 SNTAGT. J lost 7 bases, V lost 3 bases, and 2 bases had no gene match. The CDR3 runs 14 residues. The DNA of the CDR3 is TGTGCCAGCAGTGAGGGGACAGGGGGGAACATTCAGTACTTC. Translating gives CASSEGTGGNIQYF.

The V and J genes are TRBV9 and TRBJ1-3; D call uncertain. In germline, CDR1 is SGDLS, CDR2 YYNGEE. The ends were cut back, 3 bases at V and 1 base at J, with 5 bases in the middle. The CDR3 contains 13 residues. The CDR3 sequence is CASSETSGNTIYF. The CDR3 nucleotides are TGTGCCAGCAGCGAAACTTCTGGAAACACCATATATTTT.

V is TRBV5-4 and J is TRBJ2-5; 11 bases align to TRBD2. Losses at the gene ends were 3 bases for V and 2 bases for J; bases not matched to a gene: 9. CDR3 length: 17 amino acids. Germline CDR1 SGHNT, CDR2 YYREEE (reference sequence). The CDR3 loop is CASSYRPSGGRQETQYF. CDR3 DNA: TGTGCCAGCAGCTATAGGCCTAGCGGGGGGCGACAAGAGACCCAGTACTTC.

This clone has more than one count but fewer than ten. The V call is TRBV9, the J call TRBJ1-1, with D possibly matching TRBD1 (5 bases). Trimming pared 0 bases from V and 5 bases from J, leaving 11 bases between. The CDR3 length is 14 residues. From germline, CDR1 is SGDLS and CDR2 YYNGEE. CDR3 nucleotides: TGTGCCAGCAGCGTAGGAGAGGGGAGGACTGAAGCTTTCTTT. It is translated as CASSVGEGRTEAFF.

The CDR3 sequence: CASSLGSPGGYEQYF. Here the CDR3 DNA reads TGCGCCAGCAGCTTGGGGAGTCCTGGAGGGTACGAGCAGTACTTC. This chain links TRBV5-1 with TRBJ2-7, with a tentative D call TRBD2 (6 bases). This CDR3 comprises 15 residues. V was trimmed by 0 bases and J by 4 bases, leaving 14 bases between them. Germline V gene lookup returns CDR1 SGHRS and CDR2 YFSETQ.

This sequence joins TRBV19 and TRBJ1-1, with TRBD1 as a possible D gene (6 bases). V gave up 10 bases and J gave up 0 bases, with 12 bases separating them. This CDR3 contains 13 residues. CDR1 and CDR2 (germline): LNHDA, SQIVND (reference sequence). CDR3 nucleotide sequence: TGTGCCACCTCCAGGACAGTGAACACTGAAGCTTTCTTT. Translating it yields CATSRTVNTEAFF.

The gene calls are TRBV29-1 and TRBJ1-1; D is ambiguous. With 6 bases removed from V and 3 bases from J, the gap between germline ends came to 17 bases. There are 14 residues in the CDR3. Germline V gene data show CDR1 as SQVTM and CDR2 as ANQGSEA. CDR3 sequence (DNA): TGCAGCGTGTCACAAGGAGGTTGGGACACTGAAGCTTTCTTT. Its protein product is CSVSQGGWDTEAFF.

This clone was detected only once. This chain's CDR3 is CASSLTGSGSHNTGELFF. CDR3 nucleotide sequence: TGTGCCAGCAGCTTGACGGGATCCGGGTCTCATAACACCGGGGAGCTGTTTTTT. V and J are TRBV5-4 and TRBJ2-2; tentative D call: TRBD2 (5 bases). Germline CDR1 SGHNT, CDR2 YYREEE (reference sequence). Between the trimmed V and J ends, which lost 1 base and 2 bases, there was a span of 18 bases. CDR3 length equals 18 residues.

The CDR3 DNA reads as TGTGCCAGCAGTTCAGGGGTGCACACTGAAGCTTTCTTT. As protein: CASSSGVHTEAFF. The gene calls are TRBV27 and TRBJ1-1; D perhaps matches TRBD1 (6 bases). CDR1 and CDR2 from the germline V gene are MNHEY and SMNVEV (reference sequence). Trimming removed 4 bases at V and 3 bases at J, with 9 bases between. CDR3 size: 13 residues.

This chain uses TRBV30 with TRBJ1-6; 7 nucleotides line up with TRBD1. Per germline, CDR1 GTSNPN and CDR2 SVGIG (reference sequence). This CDR3 spans 15 amino acids. V shed 0 bases, J shed 7 bases, and the junction held 6 bases outside the gene matches. The chain's CDR3 is CAWSVLLGGNSPLHF. DNA of the CDR3: TGTGCCTGGAGTGTACTGCTAGGGGGCAATTCACCCCTCCACTTT.

The table lists this clone with a few counts. The chain recombines TRBV19 with TRBJ1-2; D remains ambiguous. The CDR3 loop spans 14 amino acids. V gave up 7 bases and J gave up 5 bases, with 17 bases separating them. The germline gives CDR1 LNHDA, CDR2 SQIVND (reference sequence). CDR3 region: CASTTDRRGYGYTF. The CDR3 coding sequence is TGTGCCAGTACAACAGACCGTCGGGGATATGGCTACACCTTC.

The chain uses TRBV15 and TRBJ2-3; no firm D call. Germline assignment: CDR1 LNHNV and CDR2 YYDKDF (reference sequence). Trimming stripped 8 bases from V and 2 bases from J, with 11 bases between. The CDR3 sequence is 13 residues long. CDR3 in amino acids: CATLHSNTDTQYF. The CDR3 nucleotides read TGTGCCACCTTACACAGTAACACAGATACGCAGTATTTT.

V is TRBV30 and J is TRBJ1-4, with D possibly TRBD1 on 6 matching bases. The CDR3 is 12 amino acids. Looked up from germline, CDR1 is GTSNPN and CDR2 is SVGIG (reference sequence). Trimming removed 6 bases at V and 5 bases at J, with 10 bases between. CDR3 region: CACRTANEKLFF. DNA of the CDR3: TGTGCCTGTCGGACAGCAAATGAAAAACTGTTTTTT.

The rearrangement links TRBV4-1 to TRBJ2-5, with D possibly TRBD2 on 6 matching bases. With 1 base removed from V and 4 bases from J, the gap between germline ends came to 16 bases. CDR3 length: 16 residues. From germline, CDR1 is MGHRA and CDR2 YSYEKL. The CDR3 region is CASSQGDLRGGETQYF. The CDR3, as DNA: TGCGCCAGCAGCCAAGGGGATCTGCGGGGTGGAGAGACCCAGTACTTC.

The chain joins TRBV7-9 to TRBJ2-7; D remains unclear. Trimming shortened V by 5 bases and J by 0 bases, and 5 bases separated the two germline ends. In germline, CDR1 is SEHNR, CDR2 FQNEAQ (reference sequence). The CDR3 spans 12 residues. CDR3 coding DNA: TGTGCCAGCAGCGTCAGCTCCTACGAGCAGTACTTC. Its protein is CASSVSSYEQYF. Together with reference TRBV7-9 and TRBJ2-7, the CDR3 gives the full variable domain: DTGVSQNPRHKITKRGQNVTFRCDPISEHNRLYWYRQTLGQGPEFLTYFQNEAQLEKSRLLSDRFSAERPKGSFSTLEIQRTEQGDSAMYLCASSVSSYEQYFGPGTRLTVT.

This clone was observed once. V usage is TRBV7-6 and J usage is TRBJ2-2, with D possibly matching TRBD2 (6 bases). This CDR3 has 21 residues. Germline lookup yields CDR1 SGHVS and CDR2 FNYEAQ. The V end was cut by 5 bases, the J end by 0 bases, with 28 bases between. CDR3 sequence reads: CASSLQIQPGPRDSNTGELFF. The CDR3, as DNA: TGTGCCAGCAGCCTACAAATTCAACCGGGACCGAGGGACTCGAACACCGGGGAGCTGTTTTTT.

This chain uses TRBV6-1 with TRBJ1-4; D may be TRBD1 (6 bases). The CDR3 length is 14 residues. CDR1 and CDR2 from the germline V gene are MNHNS and SASEGT. The V end lost 4 bases, the J end lost 3 bases, and 9 bases lay between the germline ends. The CDR3 sequence: CASSAWGPNEKLFF. The DNA of the CDR3 is TGTGCCAGCAGTGCTTGGGGGCCTAATGAAAAACTGTTTTTT.

The chain joins TRBV19 to TRBJ2-2; possible D gene TRBD2, 5 bases. Trimming took 0 bases from V and 1 from J, leaving 12 bases between them. The CDR3 length is 17 residues. Germline V gene lookup returns CDR1 LNHDA and CDR2 SQIVND (reference sequence). Here the CDR3 reads CASSIDLVGVNTGELFF. In nucleotides, the CDR3 is TGTGCCAGTAGTATAGATCTTGTGGGAGTGAACACCGGGGAGCTGTTTTTT.

This chain links TRBV11-2 with TRBJ1-6, with 9 bases that match TRBD1. Germline lookup yields CDR1 SGHAT and CDR2 FQNNGV. CDR3 length: 17 amino acids. V was pared by 5 bases and J by 7 bases, with 12 bases of the junction left unmatched. The CDR3 bases are TGTGCCAGCAGCCCACCGCGCGGGGACAGGGTAAATTCACCCCTCCACTTT. Its translation: CASSPPRGDRVNSPLHF.

The rearrangement links TRBV7-7 to TRBJ1-1, with TRBD1 matching over 9 bases. The junction had 20 bases not matched to a gene; V was cut back by 5 bases and J by 1 base. This CDR3 region has 20 residues. In germline, CDR1 is SSHAT, CDR2 FNYEAQ (reference sequence). Here the CDR3 reads CASSKKSPDPGQGSNTEAFF. The CDR3 DNA sequence: TGTGCCAGCAGCAAGAAATCCCCCGATCCGGGACAGGGATCGAACACTGAAGCTTTCTTT.

This chain joins TRBV9 and TRBJ1-6; D call uncertain. CDR3 length: 14 amino acids. Deletions cut 0 bases from V and 12 bases from J, with 13 bases between. Germline V gives CDR1 SGDLS, CDR2 YYNGEE. The DNA of the CDR3 is TGTGCCAGCAGCGTAGGTAGTTCCATCGTACCCCTCCACTTT. Translated: CASSVGSSIVPLHF. The variable domain in full, completed from reference TRBV9 and TRBJ1-6, reads DSGVTQTPKHLITATGQRVTLRCSPRSGDLSVYWYQQSLDQGLQFLIQYYNGEERAKGNILERFSAQQFPDLHSELNLSSLELGDSALYFCASSVGSSIVPLHFGNGTRLTVT.

A few counts support this clone. The CDR3 region is CASSLGWRGGEAFF. Here the CDR3 DNA reads TGTGCCAGCAGCTTGGGCTGGAGGGGAGGTGAAGCTTTCTTT. This rearrangement joins TRBV5-8 to TRBJ1-1, with D perhaps matching TRBD1 (5 bases). This CDR3 has 14 amino acids. Trimming left V 0 bases short and J 7 bases short, with 13 bases between. Germline CDR1 SGHTS, CDR2 YDEGEE.

The chain uses TRBV7-6 and TRBJ2-5, with 10 bases that match TRBD2. J lost 7 bases, V lost 6 bases, and 11 bases had no gene match. The germline V gene has CDR1 SGHVS and CDR2 FNYEAQ. This CDR3 has 15 amino acids. The chain's CDR3 is CASRTTSGARGTQYF. The CDR3 DNA follows: TGTGCCAGCAGAACAACTAGCGGGGCAAGAGGGACCCAGTACTTC.

The V call is TRBV10-2, the J call TRBJ2-3, with 10 bases that match TRBD2. V trimming: 2 bases; J trimming: 2 bases; junction bases outside the gene matches: 7. CDR1 is WSHSY and CDR2 is SAAADI in the germline V gene. This CDR3 spans 17 amino acids. As DNA, the CDR3 is TGCGCCAGCAGTGAGACAAGACTAGCGGGCCCCACAGATACGCAGTATTTT. Its translation is CASSETRLAGPTDTQYF.